This T cell receptor (beta chain) was identified during a study of CD8 T cells in ankylosing spondylitis. TCRdb reprocessed the 5' RACE reads via MiXCR and lists one record per CDR3 protein. This sample has 250,000 to 400,000 distinct CDR3 sequences, with around a tenth found just once. This clonotype was observed a few times. Germline V lookup: CDR1 SGHRS, CDR2 YFSETQ. The V segment lost 4 bases and the J segment 4 bases; nucleotides outside the gene matches: 6. The CDR3 is 17 amino acids. Sequenced: blood, either unsorted or a sorted T cell fraction (not recorded which). The receptor was derived from a female donor with ankylosing spondylitis or in good health (not recorded which). The chain links TRBV5-1 to TRBJ2-3, with TRBD2 matching 16 bases. The CDR3 loop is CASSTGLAGGSADTQYF. CDR3 DNA: TGCGCCAGCAGCACGGGACTAGCGGGAGGGAGCGCAGATACGCAGTATTTT.